This is a list of T cell receptor beta chains from one sample in a study of post-analysis software for immune sequencing data. TCRdb reprocessed the PCR reads with MiXCR, giving one entry per CDR3 protein. The sample has around 190,000 distinct CDR3 sequences; approximately 29% are singletons. Sequences were obtained from blood. The receptors were gathered from a girl aged 2-17 years with multiple sclerosis. CDR3s include the opening cysteine and the closing phenylalanine or tryptophan. D genes are given only for firm matches. Only part of the rows carry a size: once, few, many, or a class if the clone is expanded.

cdr3_nt	cdr3_aa	d_call	j_call	v_call	clone_size
TGTGCCAGCAGGTCTCAGGGGAAGGCTTTCTTT	CASRSQGKAFF	-	TRBJ1-1	TRBV3-1	-
TGCAGTGCTACCCCGGCAGCGCAAGAGACCCAGTACTTC	CSATPAAQETQYF	-	TRBJ2-5	TRBV20-1	many
TGTGCCAGCAGCCAAGATGCGGGGTTTGGTAATTCACCCCTCCACTTT	CASSQDAGFGNSPLHF	-	TRBJ1-6	TRBV4-2	-
TGTGTCAGCAACTTACAGATGAACACTGAAGCTTTCTTT	CVSNLQMNTEAFF	-	TRBJ1-1	TRBV7-2	-
TGTGCCAGCAGCTCAATTAGCGGGAGGTTTAATGAGCAGGTCTTC	CASSSISGRFNEQVF	TRBD2	TRBJ2-1	TRBV7-8	few
TGTGCCAGCAGCTTAGTGGGGACAGGGGACGAAGCTTTCTTT	CASSLVGTGDEAFF	TRBD1	TRBJ1-1	TRBV7-9	few
TGTGCCATCAGTGGGACAGGAGAGACCCAGTACTTC	CAISGTGETQYF	TRBD1	TRBJ2-5	TRBV10-3	many
TGCGCCAGCAGCCAGGGACGCACGCTTACCGACTATGGCTACACCTTC	CASSQGRTLTDYGYTF	-	TRBJ1-2	TRBV5-1	many
TGTGCCAGCAGCCAGGGACAGGGGGACACCGGGGAGCTGTTTTTT	CASSQGQGDTGELFF	TRBD1	TRBJ2-2	TRBV3-1	-
TGCGCCAGCAGCTTGGCAGGGGTGCGGAACACTGGAGCTTTCTTT	CASSLAGVRNTGAFF	-	TRBJ1-1	TRBV5-1	-
TGTGCCAGCTCACCGAGGGAAGAAACAGGGACAAGACTAGCGGGAGGTCGCTACGAGCAGTACTTC	CASSPREETGTRLAGGRYEQYF	TRBD2	TRBJ2-7	TRBV18	few
TGTGCCAGCAGTTCCACCCCACCGACAGCCAGACCCCAAGGGACCCAGTACTTC	CASSSTPPTARPQGTQYF	-	TRBJ2-5	TRBV27	-
TGCGCCAGCAGTGAGGAGTGGGGCGCCGAGCAGTACTTC	CASSEEWGAEQYF	-	TRBJ2-7	TRBV10-1	many
TGCGCCAGCAGCCAAGATCGCGGTAACTCGTTGTGGTACTTC	CASSQDRGNSLWYF	-	TRBJ2-7	TRBV4-1	many
TGTGCCAGCAGCACCCGGGACGTCAATGAGCAGTACTTC	CASSTRDVNEQYF	-	TRBJ2-5	TRBV7-2	-
TGTGCCTGGAGGCGGACAGGGGGATCTGGCTATGGCTACACCTTC	CAWRRTGGSGYGYTF	TRBD1	TRBJ1-2	TRBV30	-
TGCGCCAGCAGCTTGTGGGGCTCAAGGTTAACAGATGCGCAGTATTTT	CASSLWGSRLTDAQYF	-	TRBJ2-3	TRBV5-1	-
TGCGCCAGCAGCTTAACAGGGTTAACCGGGGAGCTGTTTTTT	CASSLTGLTGELFF	-	TRBJ2-2	TRBV5-1	-
TGTGCCATCAGTGAGACCCTTGGAGGGGGGAACACTGAAGCTTTCTTT	CAISETLGGGNTEAFF	-	TRBJ1-1	TRBV10-3	-
TGTGCCAGCAGCTTAGTACCACCGTCAGACGAGCAGTACTTC	CASSLVPPSDEQYF	-	TRBJ2-7	TRBV7-2	many
TGCGCCAGCAGCTTGGGAGGACTAGCGACGAACACCGGGGAGCTGTTTTTT	CASSLGGLATNTGELFF	TRBD2	TRBJ2-2	TRBV5-1	-
TGCGCCAGCAGCCAAGACGCGAGGAGCCTCTCCTACGAGCAGTACTTC	CASSQDARSLSYEQYF	-	TRBJ2-7	TRBV4-1	many
TGTGCCAGCAGCTTAGTGGATTACTCTAGCACAGATACGCAGTATTTT	CASSLVDYSSTDTQYF	-	TRBJ2-3	TRBV7-2	many
TGTGCCAGCAGCTCGAGTGGGGGGTCCTATGGCTACACCTTC	CASSSSGGSYGYTF	-	TRBJ1-2	TRBV7-2	-
TGCGCCAGCAGTGACCACGGACTAGCGGAGAACACCGGGGAGCTGTTTTTT	CASSDHGLAENTGELFF	TRBD2	TRBJ2-2	TRBV10-1	-
TGTGCCAGCAGCCAAGCCGGGACGGGCTCCTACGAGCGGTACTTC	CASSQAGTGSYERYF	-	TRBJ2-7	TRBV3-1	-
TGTGCCAGCAGCTTGACAGGGGCTGGGGGCTACACCTTC	CASSLTGAGGYTF	TRBD1	TRBJ1-2	TRBV5-8	few